Shown below are 27 T cell receptor beta chains from a single sample sequenced in a study of blood T cells in healthy people across ages. A second PCR of roughly 6 to 12 cycles used a sample-barcoded 5' primer and a J-beta primer mix. One entry per CDR3 protein results from TCRdb running MiXCR on the 5' RACE reads. The sample has under 1 million distinct CDR3 sequences, more than 40% seen once. Specimen: blood. Every receptor here comes from a man in his fifties or sixties in good health.

The chain combines TRBV20-1 with TRBJ2-7, with a weak D call TRBD2 (6 bases). CDR1 and CDR2 from the germline V gene are DFQATT and SNEGSKA (reference sequence). The CDR3 extends over 14 amino acids. Deletions cut 6 bases from V and 7 bases from J, with 22 bases between. The CDR3 region has the DNA TGCAGTGCGTTTAGCGGATTATCTTACAATGAGCAGTACTTC. It yields the protein CSAFSGLSYNEQYF.

In this sample, this clonotype turned up a few times. V and J are TRBV29-1 and TRBJ2-1; D is unclear. The V end lost 4 bases, the J end lost 0 bases, and 4 bases lay between the germline ends. This CDR3 has 12 residues. The germline V gene has CDR1 SQVTM and CDR2 ANQGSEA. The CDR3 sequence: CSVVPSYNEQFF. Written as DNA, the CDR3 is TGCAGCGTTGTTCCCTCCTACAATGAGCAGTTCTTC.

This clonotype was observed a few times. The chain uses TRBV2 and TRBJ2-1, with a possible D match to TRBD1 (6 bases). Germline CDR1 SNHLY, CDR2 FYNNEI. Between the trimmed V and J ends, which lost 7 bases and 7 bases, there was a span of 14 bases. This CDR3 spans 13 amino acids. The CDR3 loop reads CASKDSAENEQFF. The CDR3 DNA is TGTGCCAGCAAGGACAGCGCAGAAAATGAGCAGTTCTTC.

The chain joins TRBV6-1 to TRBJ1-5, with a weak D call TRBD1 (6 bases). Trimming shortened V by 8 bases and J by 3 bases, and 17 bases separated the two germline ends. Germline lookup yields CDR1 MNHNS and CDR2 SASEGT. This CDR3 spans 15 amino acids. The CDR3 protein is CASRPRDKPNQPQHF. CDR3 bases: TGTGCCAGCCGTCCTCGGGACAAGCCCAATCAGCCCCAGCATTTT.

This chain connects TRBV29-1 to TRBJ2-5, with 8 bases matching TRBD2. Per germline, CDR1 SQVTM and CDR2 ANQGSEA. V gave up 4 bases and J gave up 4 bases; unmatched junction bases: 8. The CDR3 consists of 14 residues. The CDR3 DNA reads TGCAGCGTTGTTAGATCCAGCGGGGGAGAGACCCAGTACTTC. Amino acid sequence: CSVVRSSGGETQYF.

This clonotype was counted a few times. V and J are TRBV7-9 and TRBJ2-7; 10 bases match TRBD1. The CDR3 extends over 14 amino acids. The V gene end was trimmed by 6 bases and the J gene end by 6 bases; junction bases not matched to a gene: 8. The germline V gene has CDR1 SEHNR and CDR2 FQNEAQ (reference sequence). CDR3 protein: CASSPGQGIFEQYF. In nucleotides, the CDR3 is TGTGCCAGCAGTCCGGGACAGGGGATCTTCGAGCAGTACTTC.

In this sample, this clonotype turned up a few times. CDR3 residues: CSARGPGLAISTDTQYF. The CDR3 nucleotides are TGCAGTGCTAGAGGCCCGGGACTAGCGATCAGCACAGATACGCAGTATTTT. The chain recombines TRBV20-1 with TRBJ2-3; 10 positions agree with TRBD2. J gave up 0 bases and V 1 base, and 7 bases lay outside the gene matches. The CDR3 has 17 amino acids. From germline, CDR1 is DFQATT and CDR2 SNEGSKA (reference sequence).

The chain has TRBV6-5 and TRBJ2-5; D not certain. The CDR3 contains 13 residues. Trimming took 5 bases from V and 7 from J, leaving 14 bases between them. CDR1 is MNHEY and CDR2 is SVGAGI in the germline V gene. CDR3 coding DNA: TGTGCCAGCAGTGTTGATCGGGTTGGGACCCAGTACTTC. Its protein is CASSVDRVGTQYF.

The chain is built from TRBV4-3 and TRBJ1-1; TRBD1 might be the D (5 bases). The CDR3 runs 16 residues. The ends were cut back, 1 base at V and 0 bases at J, with 12 bases in the middle. CDR1 LGHNA and CDR2 YSLEER come from the germline V gene. The CDR3 region has the DNA TGCGCCAGCAGCCAAGGCTCGACAGCCATGAACACTGAAGCTTTCTTT. Residues: CASSQGSTAMNTEAFF.

This CDR3 reads CASSLELDRAREQYF. The DNA for the CDR3 is TGTGCCAGCAGCTTAGAGCTGGACAGGGCGCGTGAGCAGTACTTC. This rearrangement joins TRBV11-3 to TRBJ2-1; 8 bases line up with TRBD1. The tail of the sequence fits TRBJ2-7 better, so the J call may be wrong. The CDR3 is 15 residues long. Germline CDR1 and CDR2: SGHNT and YENEEA.

The chain couples TRBV7-8 to TRBJ2-5; unclear D gene. CDR1 and CDR2 (germline): SGHVS, FQNEAQ. CDR3 length equals 15 residues. With 6 bases removed from V and 2 bases from J, the gap between germline ends came to 16 bases. For the CDR3, the DNA is TGTGCCAGCAGTACACGAATTACGATTCAAGAGACCCAGTACTTC. Translated: CASSTRITIQETQYF.

The table lists this clonotype with a few counts. A junction boundary mismatches the germline segment, possibly from a read error. The rearrangement links TRBV6-1 to TRBJ2-1; possibly TRBD1 or TRBD2 for D (5 bases each). Germline V gene sequence: CDR1 MNHNS, CDR2 SASEGT. CDR3 size: 14 residues. This chain's CDR3 is CASNEMGRNNEQFF. CDR3 bases: TGTGCCAGCAATGAAATGGGACGGAACAATGAGCAGTTCTTC.

This chain joins TRBV7-2 and TRBJ2-7, with 8 bases matching TRBD1. CDR1 and CDR2 (germline): SGHTA, FQGNSA. V was clipped by 5 bases and J by 5 bases; unmatched bases: 11. The CDR3 extends over 15 amino acids. The CDR3 DNA reads as TGTGCCAGCAGCACCCGGACAGGGACCGTCCACGAGCAGTACTTC. It encodes CASSTRTGTVHEQYF.

V is TRBV5-8 and J is TRBJ1-4; D unresolved. Germline V gene lookup returns CDR1 SGHTS and CDR2 YDEGEE. The CDR3 covers 15 residues. V was shortened by 4 bases and J by 5 bases, with 15 bases between the two germline ends. CDR3 residues: CASSPYWGGNEKLFF. The CDR3 DNA reads TGTGCCAGCAGCCCCTATTGGGGAGGGAATGAAAAACTGTTTTTT.

This clonotype was recorded many times. The V gene is TRBV14, the J gene TRBJ2-7; weak D call: TRBD1 (6 bases). Germline V lookup: CDR1 SGHDN, CDR2 FVKESK. Trimming removed 4 bases from V and 0 bases from J, with 10 bases in between. This CDR3 is built from 14 residues. This chain's CDR3 is CASSPWDNSYEQYF. The CDR3 bases are TGTGCCAGCAGCCCCTGGGACAACTCCTACGAGCAGTACTTC.

The chain has TRBV6-8 and TRBJ2-2; D remains ambiguous. Germline lookup yields CDR1 MNHGY and CDR2 SAAAGT. V was shortened by 0 bases and J by 0 bases, with 17 bases between the two germline ends. The CDR3 totals 19 residues. In nucleotides, the CDR3 is TGTGCCAGCAGTTACTCGATGGCCAGGAATGGTCCGAACACCGGGGAGCTGTTTTTT. Encoded protein: CASSYSMARNGPNTGELFF.

The chain employs TRBV6-1 and TRBJ1-5; weak D call: TRBD1 (6 bases). There are 15 residues in the CDR3. The germline CDR1 and CDR2 sequences are MNHNS and SASEGT. Trimming shortened V by 6 bases and J by 0 bases, and 12 bases separated the two germline ends. In DNA, the CDR3 is TGTGCCAGCAGCTTTACAGGGAATAGCAATCAGCCCCAGCATTTT. Translating gives CASSFTGNSNQPQHF.

This clonotype turned up a few times. CDR3 DNA sequence: TGTGCCAGCAGTGACAAGATAAGGAATGAGCAGTTCTTC. This translates into CASSDKIRNEQFF. The rearrangement joins TRBV11-2 to TRBJ2-1; D ambiguous. CDR1 is SGHAT and CDR2 is FQNNGV in the germline V gene. V gave up 6 bases and J gave up 7 bases, with 13 bases separating them. This CDR3 spans 13 amino acids.

The chain uses TRBV2 and TRBJ2-2; 9 nucleotides agree with TRBD2. CDR3 length equals 17 residues. Per germline, CDR1 SNHLY and CDR2 FYNNEI. Trimming at V came to 2 bases and at J to 2 bases, leaving 6 bases not matched to a gene. CDR3 sequence reads: CASSEPGLAGNTGELFF. The CDR3 coding sequence is TGTGCCAGCAGTGAACCGGGACTAGCAGGTAACACCGGGGAGCTGTTTTTT.

This clonotype has a handful of counts. The gene calls are TRBV4-1 and TRBJ1-4; 7 nucleotides agree with TRBD1. Germline V CDR1 and CDR2: MGHRA, YSYEKL. The length of the CDR3 is 15 residues. Unmatched junction bases numbered 6, after V lost 2 bases and J lost 6 bases. In DNA form, the CDR3 reads TGCGCCAGCAGCCAACCGGACAGGTGGGATGAAAAACTGTTTTTT. Translating gives CASSQPDRWDEKLFF.

V is TRBV9 and J is TRBJ2-5, with 7 bases aligning to TRBD1. The CDR3 consists of 14 residues. Germline assignment: CDR1 SGDLS and CDR2 YYNGEE. With V trimmed by 4 bases and J by 3 bases, 6 bases remained unmatched. The CDR3 is CASSPRDRKETQYF. The CDR3 coding sequence is TGTGCCAGCAGCCCCCGGGACAGAAAAGAGACCCAGTACTTC.

As to this clonotype: At one end, the junction sequence differs from germline, possibly due to a read error. In nucleotides, the CDR3 is TGCGCCAGCAGCCAAGATAGCGGAACTAATGAAAGACTGTTTTTT. Residues: CASSQDSGTNERLFF. The chain employs TRBV4-3 and TRBJ1-4, with D hard to call. Germline CDR1 and CDR2: LGHNA and YSLEER. CDR3 length equals 15 residues.

This chain links TRBV7-2 with TRBJ2-3; D may match TRBD1 or TRBD2 (5 bases each). Deletions cut 4 bases from V and 3 bases from J, with 17 bases between. CDR1 is SGHTA, CDR2 FQGNSA, per germline. The CDR3 covers 16 residues. CDR3 coding DNA: TGTGCCAGCAGCTCAAGGGGCCGAGGCGGGACAGATACGCAGTATTTT. Amino acids: CASSSRGRGGTDTQYF.

This clonotype was counted only a few times. The chain employs TRBV18 and TRBJ2-3; D remains unclear. CDR1 is KGHSH, CDR2 LQKENI, per germline. This CDR3 contains 14 residues. Between the trimmed V and J ends, which lost 6 bases and 0 bases, there was a span of 10 bases. The CDR3 reads CASSPNYSTDTQYF. In DNA, the CDR3 is TGTGCCAGCTCGCCAAACTACAGCACAGATACGCAGTATTTT.

This chain links TRBV11-2 with TRBJ2-7; possible D gene TRBD1, 5 bases. Germline CDR1 and CDR2: SGHAT and FQNNGV. V was pared by 5 bases and J by 2 bases, with 16 bases between. This CDR3 region has 15 residues. The CDR3 loop is CASSPQQVQAYEQYF. The DNA of the CDR3 is TGTGCCAGCAGCCCGCAACAGGTTCAAGCCTACGAGCAGTACTTC.

The genes are TRBV7-9 and TRBJ2-1; TRBD2 aligns across 10 bases. V lost 2 bases to trimming and J lost 6 bases; unmatched junction nucleotides: 16. CDR1 is SEHNR and CDR2 is FQNEAQ in the germline V gene (reference sequence). The CDR3 length is 19 residues. CDR3 sequence (DNA): TGTGCCAGCAGCTTACCCCATGAGGGTAGCGGGGGGCCTTGCAATGAGCAGTTCTTC. The encoded protein is CASSLPHEGSGGPCNEQFF.

The CDR3 DNA reads TGTGCCAGCAGCCGAGGACTCTTCACAGATACGCAGTATTTT. This encodes CASSRGLFTDTQYF. V gene TRBV28 combines with J gene TRBJ2-3; maybe TRBD2 (5 bases). The CDR3 runs to 14 residues. CDR1 and CDR2 from the germline V gene are MDHEN and SYDVKM. The V and J ends lost 6 bases and 2 bases respectively, with 12 bases between them.